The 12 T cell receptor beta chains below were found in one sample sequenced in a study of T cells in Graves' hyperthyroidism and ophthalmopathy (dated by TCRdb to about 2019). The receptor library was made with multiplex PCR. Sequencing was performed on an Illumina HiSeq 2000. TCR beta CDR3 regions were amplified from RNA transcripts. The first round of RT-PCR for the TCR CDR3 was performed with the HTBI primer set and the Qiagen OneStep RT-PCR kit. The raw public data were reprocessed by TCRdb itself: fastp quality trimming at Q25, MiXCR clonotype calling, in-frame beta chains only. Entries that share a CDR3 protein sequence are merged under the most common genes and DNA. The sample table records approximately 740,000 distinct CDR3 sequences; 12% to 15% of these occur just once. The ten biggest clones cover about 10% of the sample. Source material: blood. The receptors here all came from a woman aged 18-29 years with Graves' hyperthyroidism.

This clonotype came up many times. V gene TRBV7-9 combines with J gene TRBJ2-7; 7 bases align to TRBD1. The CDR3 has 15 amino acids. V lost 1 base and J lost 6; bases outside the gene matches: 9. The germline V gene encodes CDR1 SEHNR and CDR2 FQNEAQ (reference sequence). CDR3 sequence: CASSLVTGATGEQYF. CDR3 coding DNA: TGTGCCAGCAGCTTAGTAACAGGGGCCACCGGCGAGCAGTACTTC.

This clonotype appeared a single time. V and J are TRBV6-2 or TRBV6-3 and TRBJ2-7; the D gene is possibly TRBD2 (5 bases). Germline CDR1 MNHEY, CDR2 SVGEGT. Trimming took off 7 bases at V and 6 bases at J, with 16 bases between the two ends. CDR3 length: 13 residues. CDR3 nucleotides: TGTGCCAGCATTGCGGGCAGTCTTGGCGAGCAGTACTTC. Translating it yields CASIAGSLGEQYF.

In DNA form, the CDR3 reads TGTGCCAGCAGCCCAGGGTTCATTCTCGGGTACAATGAGCAGTTCTTC. Translated: CASSPGFILGYNEQFF. The chain has TRBV9 and TRBJ2-1; maybe TRBD1 (5 bases). The CDR3 spans 16 residues. The germline gives CDR1 SGDLS, CDR2 YYNGEE. Trimming pared 4 bases from V and 4 bases from J, leaving 18 bases between.

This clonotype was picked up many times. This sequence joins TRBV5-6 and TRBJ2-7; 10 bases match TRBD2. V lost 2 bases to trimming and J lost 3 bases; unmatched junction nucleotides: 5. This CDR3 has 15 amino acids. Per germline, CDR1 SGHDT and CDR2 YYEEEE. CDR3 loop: CASSFDPSGSYEQYF. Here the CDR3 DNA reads TGTGCCAGCAGCTTTGATCCTAGCGGGAGCTACGAGCAGTACTTC.

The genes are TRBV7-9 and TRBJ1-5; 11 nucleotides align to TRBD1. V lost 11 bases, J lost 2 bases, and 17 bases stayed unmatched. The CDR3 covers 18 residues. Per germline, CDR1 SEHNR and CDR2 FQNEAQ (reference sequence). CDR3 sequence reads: CAVADGTGGSGGNQPQHF. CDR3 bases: TGTGCCGTGGCCGACGGGACAGGGGGTTCCGGTGGCAATCAGCCCCAGCATTTT.

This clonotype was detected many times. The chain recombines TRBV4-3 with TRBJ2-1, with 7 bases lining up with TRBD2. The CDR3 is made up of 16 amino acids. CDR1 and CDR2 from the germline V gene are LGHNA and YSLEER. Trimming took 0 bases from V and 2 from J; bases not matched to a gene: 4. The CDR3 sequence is CASSQDAGDAYNEQFF. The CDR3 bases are TGCGCCAGCAGCCAAGATGCGGGAGACGCCTACAATGAGCAGTTCTTC.

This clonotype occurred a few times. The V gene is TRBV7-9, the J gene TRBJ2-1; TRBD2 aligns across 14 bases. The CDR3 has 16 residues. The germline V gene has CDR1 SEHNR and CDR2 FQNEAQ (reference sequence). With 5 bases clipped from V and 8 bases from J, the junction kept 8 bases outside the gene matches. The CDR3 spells CASSPGTSGSRYEQFF. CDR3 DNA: TGTGCCAGCAGCCCCGGGACTAGCGGGAGTAGGTATGAGCAGTTCTTC. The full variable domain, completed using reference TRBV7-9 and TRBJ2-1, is DTGVSQNPRHKITKRGQNVTFRCDPISEHNRLYWYRQTLGQGPEFLTYFQNEAQLEKSRLLSDRFSAERPKGSFSTLEIQRTEQGDSAMYLCASSPGTSGSRYEQFFGPGTRLTVL.

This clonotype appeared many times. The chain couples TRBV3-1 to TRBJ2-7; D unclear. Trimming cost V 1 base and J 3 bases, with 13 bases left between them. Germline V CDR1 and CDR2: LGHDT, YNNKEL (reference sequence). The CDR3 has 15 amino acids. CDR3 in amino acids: CASSQAHRPSYEQYF. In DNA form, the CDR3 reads TGTGCCAGCAGCCAAGCCCACAGACCCAGCTACGAGCAGTACTTC.

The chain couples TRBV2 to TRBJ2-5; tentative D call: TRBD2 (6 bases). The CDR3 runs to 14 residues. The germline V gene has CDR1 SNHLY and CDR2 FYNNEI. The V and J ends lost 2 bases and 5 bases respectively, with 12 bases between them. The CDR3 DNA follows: TGTGCCAGCAGTGAATGGGGGGATGCCGAGACCCAGTACTTC. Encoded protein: CASSEWGDAETQYF.

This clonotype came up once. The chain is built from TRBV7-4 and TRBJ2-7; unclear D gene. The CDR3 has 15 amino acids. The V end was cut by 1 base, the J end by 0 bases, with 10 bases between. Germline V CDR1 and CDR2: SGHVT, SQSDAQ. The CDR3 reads CASSLVYPSSYEQYF. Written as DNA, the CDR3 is TGTGCCAGCAGCTTAGTTTACCCAAGCTCCTACGAGCAGTACTTC.

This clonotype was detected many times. The CDR3 bases are TGTGCCAGCATACGTCCGAGGGGCAGCTTTCCTACTTCGGTGGGAAACACTGAAGCTTTCTTT. Residues: CASIRPRGSFPTSVGNTEAFF. The genes are TRBV6-1 and TRBJ1-1, with D maybe TRBD1 (5 bases). CDR3 length equals 21 residues. Germline CDR1 reads MNHNS; CDR2 reads SASEGT. Trimming cost V 7 bases and J 2 bases, with 35 bases left between them.

As DNA, the CDR3 is TGTGCCAGCAGCCGCCGTGGTAGTGAGCAGTTCTTC. Protein sequence: CASSRRGSEQFF. This sequence joins TRBV3-1 and TRBJ2-1; D is unresolved. V was clipped by 4 bases and J by 9 bases, with 10 bases between them. CDR3 size: 12 residues. The germline CDR1 and CDR2 sequences are LGHDT and YNNKEL (reference sequence).